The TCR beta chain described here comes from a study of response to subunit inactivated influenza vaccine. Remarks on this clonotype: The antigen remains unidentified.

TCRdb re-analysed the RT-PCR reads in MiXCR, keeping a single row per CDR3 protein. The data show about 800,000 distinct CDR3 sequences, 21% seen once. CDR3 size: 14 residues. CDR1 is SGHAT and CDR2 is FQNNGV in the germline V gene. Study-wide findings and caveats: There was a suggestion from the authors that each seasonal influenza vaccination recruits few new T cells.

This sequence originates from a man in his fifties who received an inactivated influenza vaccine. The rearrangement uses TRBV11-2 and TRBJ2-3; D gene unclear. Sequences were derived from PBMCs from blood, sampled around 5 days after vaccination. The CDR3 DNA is TGTGCTTCTCAGACACACCCCCGCACAGATACGCAGTATTTT. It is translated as CASQTHPRTDTQYF.